This T cell receptor beta chain comes out of a study of regulatory T cells in long-lasting Graves disease. Study details: Graves' patients, diagnosed recently, had received antithyroid drugs under 3 months. Findings and caveats of the study: Since the sample size was small, accuracy may have been reduced.

V dropped 6 bases and J dropped 7 bases, with 12 bases sitting between them. The CDR3 runs to 11 residues. The V gene's germline CDR1 is SQVTM and CDR2 ANQGSEA. Time point denoted: newly diagnosed GD, antithyroid drugs for less than 3 months. The TCR library was prepared using RNA isolated from PBMCs. Building the TCR beta libraries relied on iRepertoire HTBI primers, and CDR3 regions underwent Arm-PCR. TCRdb passed the multiplex PCR reads through MiXCR, listing each CDR3 protein once. Among around 420,000 distinct CDR3 sequences listed, roughly 16% were seen once. This clonotype was seen at least ten times. Its target is not known.

The specimen was peripheral blood mononuclear cells (PBMCs), collected at new diagnosis, from a patient treated with antithyroid drugs. The origin of this receptor is a female donor with Graves disease. The chain employs TRBV29-1 and TRBJ1-1, with D uncertain. The DNA for the CDR3 is TGCAGCGTGAAATGGGAGAGTGAAGCTTTCTTT. Translating gives CSVKWESEAFF.